The rows below give T cell receptor beta chains drawn from one sample of a study of blood T cells in healthy people across ages. In TCRdb, the 5' RACE reads were re-called with MiXCR into one record per CDR3 protein. Of about 730,000 distinct CDR3 sequences in the sample, more than 40% were seen once. Sequencing was performed on blood. The source is a woman aged 60-75 years in good health. CDR3s include the opening cysteine and the closing phenylalanine or tryptophan.

v_call: TRBV7-2; j_call: TRBJ2-1; cdr3_aa: CASTRGPSGSFNEQFF
v_call: TRBV29-1; j_call: TRBJ2-3; cdr3_aa: CSVGTSGSPDTQYF
v_call: TRBV28; j_call: TRBJ2-4; cdr3_aa: CASSIKSWSGRVAAKNIQYF
v_call: TRBV18; j_call: TRBJ2-1; cdr3_aa: CASSAAGLETQFF
v_call: TRBV25-1; j_call: TRBJ2-7; cdr3_aa: CASSEQGTHEQYF
v_call: TRBV6-5; j_call: TRBJ1-1; cdr3_aa: CASIRGAGTEAFF
v_call: TRBV14; j_call: TRBJ2-1; cdr3_aa: CASSQGRSWDGYNEQFF
v_call: TRBV13; j_call: -; cdr3_aa: CASSFQGNEQYF
v_call: TRBV28; j_call: TRBJ1-2; cdr3_aa: CASTVDRFYGYTF
v_call: TRBV29-1; j_call: TRBJ2-2; cdr3_aa: CSVEGAGGQGGELFF
v_call: TRBV12-3/TRBV12-4; j_call: -; cdr3_aa: CASTLSGGGARTQYF
v_call: TRBV20-1; j_call: TRBJ2-1; cdr3_aa: CSAAGTSHNEQFF
v_call: TRBV20-1; j_call: TRBJ2-5; cdr3_aa: CSARDDPRLAGAAETQYF
v_call: TRBV7-2; j_call: TRBJ2-5; cdr3_aa: CASSVVLDETQYF
v_call: TRBV20-1; j_call: TRBJ2-5; cdr3_aa: CSAKSRLASPQQYF
v_call: TRBV20-1; j_call: TRBJ2-3; cdr3_aa: CSAPPIREGHTDTQYF
v_call: TRBV20-1; j_call: TRBJ2-7; cdr3_aa: CSARLAGHNNEQYF
v_call: TRBV6-6; j_call: TRBJ1-1; cdr3_aa: CASRLQADAEAFF
v_call: TRBV20-1; j_call: TRBJ1-1; cdr3_aa: CSAGQGGATEAFF
v_call: TRBV7-2; j_call: TRBJ2-4; cdr3_aa: CASSVGTAKNIQYF
v_call: TRBV29-1; j_call: TRBJ2-3; cdr3_aa: CSVGDLSTQYF
v_call: TRBV29-1; j_call: TRBJ2-1; cdr3_aa: CSGRRPGGSEQFF
v_call: TRBV11-2; j_call: -; cdr3_aa: CASSLMGLAGNEQYF
v_call: TRBV7-9; j_call: TRBJ2-7; cdr3_aa: CASTLETSDEQYF
v_call: TRBV27; j_call: TRBJ2-7; cdr3_aa: CACSPAPGPTGEQYF
v_call: TRBV7-2; j_call: TRBJ2-5; cdr3_aa: CASSLETASQETQYF
v_call: TRBV20-1; j_call: TRBJ2-7; cdr3_aa: CSAVASGRAFYEQYF
v_call: TRBV6-6; j_call: TRBJ2-2; cdr3_aa: CASSRASESGTGELFF
v_call: TRBV6-1; j_call: TRBJ2-3; cdr3_aa: CASQTSLADTQYF
v_call: TRBV6-4; j_call: TRBJ2-7; cdr3_aa: CASSNRVLYEQYF
v_call: TRBV29-1; j_call: TRBJ2-4; cdr3_aa: CSSRKLGASLPLAKNIQYF
v_call: TRBV3-1; j_call: TRBJ2-3; cdr3_aa: CASSPWASASSTDTQYF
v_call: TRBV12-3/TRBV12-4; j_call: TRBJ1-1; cdr3_aa: CASSFTGLDTEAFF
v_call: TRBV9; j_call: TRBJ2-2; cdr3_aa: CASNGGDTGELFF
v_call: TRBV27; j_call: TRBJ2-6; cdr3_aa: CASSLSSRLQGALGANVLTF
v_call: TRBV9; j_call: TRBJ2-3; cdr3_aa: CASSVAPSGSGTDTQYF
v_call: TRBV7-8; j_call: TRBJ2-2; cdr3_aa: CASSRGQENTGELFF
v_call: TRBV20-1; j_call: TRBJ2-3; cdr3_aa: CSATGGLADTQYF
v_call: TRBV6-2/TRBV6-3; j_call: -; cdr3_aa: CASSYNRLRPYEQYF
v_call: TRBV6-1; j_call: TRBJ2-7; cdr3_aa: CASSEEGGGRYEQYF
v_call: TRBV29-1; j_call: TRBJ2-1; cdr3_aa: CSIGDGPYNEQFF
v_call: TRBV4-3; j_call: TRBJ1-1; cdr3_aa: CASSQAGQDTEAFF
v_call: TRBV9; j_call: TRBJ2-5; cdr3_aa: CASSVAGEGSSYQETQYF
v_call: TRBV6-1; j_call: TRBJ2-7; cdr3_aa: CASSPGLATYEQYF
v_call: TRBV7-2; j_call: TRBJ1-4; cdr3_aa: CASSPRTGANEKLFF
v_call: TRBV7-2; j_call: TRBJ2-7; cdr3_aa: CASSSYLDEQYF
v_call: TRBV6-5; j_call: TRBJ2-7; cdr3_aa: CASSSTSGTHEQYF
v_call: TRBV9; j_call: TRBJ2-1; cdr3_aa: CASSPRGGGAYNERFF